The 20 T cell receptor beta chains below come from one sample, sequenced in a study of blood T cell repertoires in COVID-19. TCRdb's table, derived via immunoSEQ multiplex PCR, lists solely in-frame clones and lacks some. Of about 260,000 clones in the sample, 65% to 90% were seen once. Sequencing was performed on peripheral blood. These receptor sequences come from a young man with active or convalescent COVID-19.

The rearrangement joins TRBV23-1 to TRBJ1-3; a possible D gene is TRBD1 (5 bases). Being an ORF, TRBV23-1 has a function that is uncertain. The CDR3 is 15 amino acids. V dropped 8 bases and J dropped 8 bases, with 22 bases sitting between them. The CDR3 loop reads CASRSSEEGRHTIYF. The CDR3 coding sequence is TGCGCCAGCCGATCCTCGGAGGAGGGGAGGCACACCATATATTTT.

The J gene is TRBJ2-5, the V gene TRBV20-1; 8 bases map to TRBD2. The V gene end was trimmed by 6 bases and the J gene end by 7 bases; junction bases not matched to a gene: 4. The CDR3 runs 11 residues. Germline V CDR1 and CDR2: DFQATT, SNEGSKA (reference sequence). The CDR3, as DNA: TGCAGTGCGGCTAGCGGGCCGACCCAGTACTTC. This sequence encodes CSAASGPTQYF.

This clone has only one observation. This rearrangement joins TRBV20-1 to TRBJ2-2, with D possibly being TRBD2 (6 bases). CDR1 and CDR2 from the germline V gene are DFQATT and SNEGSKA (reference sequence). CDR3 size: 11 residues. The germline V and J ends were trimmed by 6 bases and 6 bases, with 8 bases remaining between them. CDR3 bases: TGCAGTGCAAGCGGGTCCGGGGAGCTGTTTTTT. Translation: CSASGSGELFF.

V and J are TRBV19 and TRBJ1-1, with 7 bases aligning to TRBD1. This CDR3 is 16 amino acids long. Trimming at V came to 2 bases and at J to 3 bases, leaving 9 bases not matched to a gene. From germline, CDR1 is LNHDA and CDR2 SQIVND (reference sequence). CDR3: CASSIKWTGEDTEAFF. The CDR3, as DNA: TGTGCCAGTAGTATAAAATGGACAGGAGAAGACACTGAAGCTTTCTTT.

J is TRBJ1-4 and V is TRBV9, with TRBD1 matching over 7 bases. Per germline, CDR1 SGDLS and CDR2 YYNGEE. The CDR3 extends over 15 amino acids. Trimming cost V 4 bases and J 4 bases; bases outside gene matches: 7. The CDR3 protein is CASSTRQGNNEKLFF. The CDR3 nucleotides read TGTGCCAGCAGCACGCGACAGGGCAATAATGAAAAACTGTTTTTT. The full variable domain, completed using reference TRBV9 and TRBJ1-4, is DSGVTQTPKHLITATGQRVTLRCSPRSGDLSVYWYQQSLDQGLQFLIQYYNGEERAKGNILERFSAQQFPDLHSELNLSSLELGDSALYFCASSTRQGNNEKLFFGSGTQLSVL.

This chain links TRBV5-3 with TRBJ2-5, with a tentative D call TRBD1 (6 bases). TRBV5-3 is known as an ORF, though its function is uncertain. Trimming cost V 4 bases and J 5 bases, with 15 bases left between them. The length of the CDR3 is 14 residues. The CDR3 DNA follows: TGTGCCAGAAGCGGTGGCAGGGGCAGGGAGACCCAGTACTTC. Translation gives CARSGGRGRETQYF.

The chain recombines TRBV7-9 with TRBJ1-3, with TRBD1 identical over 8 bases. This CDR3 comprises 16 residues. Trimming took 8 bases from V and 1 from J; bases not matched to a gene: 10. Germline V lookup: CDR1 SEHNR, CDR2 FQNEAQ (reference sequence). In DNA, the CDR3 is TGTGCCAGCGGCATTAACAGGGGGAGGTCTGGAAACACCATATATTTT. Protein sequence: CASGINRGRSGNTIYF.

V is TRBV27 and J is TRBJ1-2; 9 bases are a match to TRBD1. Germline assignment: CDR1 MNHEY and CDR2 SMNVEV (reference sequence). V shed 2 bases, J shed 7 bases, and the junction held 8 bases outside the gene matches. This CDR3 region has 15 residues. CDR3 residues: CASSLDGQGSRGYTF. CDR3 bases: TGTGCCAGCAGTTTAGACGGACAGGGGTCGCGTGGCTACACCTTC.

The chain links TRBV19 to TRBJ2-7, with 7 bases aligning to TRBD1. The length of the CDR3 is 13 residues. Germline V gene data show CDR1 as LNHDA and CDR2 as SQIVND (reference sequence). The V gene end was trimmed by 5 bases and the J gene end by 3 bases; junction bases not matched to a gene: 4. The DNA for the CDR3 is TGTGCCAGTAGTCCAGACAGGGACTACGAGCAGTACTTC. This codes for CASSPDRDYEQYF.

V gene TRBV13 combines with J gene TRBJ2-3, with 8 bases identical to TRBD2. The CDR3 consists of 15 residues. Germline loops: CDR1 PRHDT, CDR2 FYEKMQ (reference sequence). V gave up 5 bases and J gave up 5 bases; unmatched junction bases: 9. The CDR3: CASSLRTSWGDTQYF. As DNA, the CDR3 is TGTGCCAGCAGCCTCAGGACTAGCTGGGGAGATACGCAGTATTTT.

This chain connects TRBV6-2 or TRBV6-3 to TRBJ2-7, with no clear D. The germline V gene encodes CDR1 MNHEY and CDR2 SVGEGT. CDR3 length: 15 residues. Trimming removed 2 bases from V and 3 bases from J, with 14 bases in between. The CDR3, as DNA: TGTGCCAGCAGTTACGAGTTAGATTCTGACTACGAGCAGTACTTC. Translation gives CASSYELDSDYEQYF.

This clone came up a few times. CDR3 bases: TGTGCCAGCAGATTGGGAGGGGATGAAAAACTGTTTTTT. Translating gives CASRLGGDEKLFF. The chain joins TRBV6-5 to TRBJ1-4; D possibly corresponds to TRBD1 (5 bases). Germline CDR1 MNHEY, CDR2 SVGAGI. The CDR3 is 13 amino acids. The V end lost 6 bases, the J end lost 6 bases, and 11 bases lay between the germline ends.

This CDR3 reads CASGVAGAGEQYF. The CDR3 bases are TGTGCCAGCGGGGTAGCGGGGGCGGGGGAGCAGTACTTC. This sequence joins TRBV7-9 and TRBJ2-7; 9 nucleotides match TRBD2. Germline CDR1 is SEHNR and CDR2 is FQNEAQ (reference sequence). This CDR3 region has 13 residues. V gave up 8 bases and J gave up 7 bases; unmatched junction bases: 9.

The gene calls are TRBV9 and TRBJ2-7; 14 nucleotides line up with TRBD2. Germline loops: CDR1 SGDLS, CDR2 YYNGEE. The CDR3 totals 16 residues. V was pared by 3 bases and J by 2 bases, with 4 bases of the junction left unmatched. For the CDR3, the DNA is TGTGCCAGCAGCGGGGGACTAGCGGGGGAGACCTACGAGCAGTACTTC. It translates to CASSGGLAGETYEQYF.

The gene calls are TRBV2 and TRBJ2-7; 8 bases agree with TRBD2. From germline, CDR1 is SNHLY and CDR2 FYNNEI. Trimming took 3 bases from V and 2 from J; bases not matched to a gene: 6. The CDR3 contains 15 residues. The CDR3 region is CASSEGAGGAYEQYF. For the CDR3, the DNA is TGTGCCAGCAGTGAGGGGGCCGGGGGGGCCTACGAGCAGTACTTC.

In its sample, this clone was seen a few times. The chain carries TRBV28 and TRBJ1-5; D is unclear. CDR3 length: 14 amino acids. Trimming pared 11 bases from V and 1 base from J, leaving 15 bases between. Germline V gives CDR1 MDHEN, CDR2 SYDVKM. CDR3 sequence: CAGLGGLSNQPQHF. The CDR3 nucleotides are TGTGCCGGTCTTGGAGGTCTGAGCAATCAGCCCCAGCATTTT.

The rearrangement joins TRBV14 to TRBJ2-2, with 7 bases aligning to TRBD1. Germline loops: CDR1 SGHDN, CDR2 FVKESK. The trim removed 4 bases at V and 6 bases at J, leaving 2 bases unmatched. The CDR3 runs 13 residues. CDR3 sequence: CASSRQGAGELFF. The CDR3 coding sequence is TGTGCCAGCAGCCGCCAGGGGGCCGGGGAGCTGTTTTTT. Combining the CDR3 with reference TRBV14 and TRBJ2-2 gives the whole variable domain EAGVTQFPSHSVIEKGQTVTLRCDPISGHDNLYWYRRVMGKEIKFLLHFVKESKQDESGMPNNRFLAERTGGTYSTLKVQPAELEDSGVYFCASSRQGAGELFFGEGSRLTVL.

This rearrangement joins TRBV7-6 to TRBJ2-1; 7 positions match TRBD1. CDR1 is SGHVS and CDR2 is FNYEAQ in the germline V gene. The CDR3 length is 15 residues. Trimming removed 4 bases from V and 0 bases from J; junction bases left unmatched: 3. CDR3 in amino acids: CASSSGQSSYNEQFF. CDR3 bases: TGTGCCAGCAGCTCGGGACAGAGCTCCTACAATGAGCAGTTCTTC.

This chain links TRBV19 with TRBJ1-5; D is uncertain. Trimming cost V 4 bases and J 4 bases, with 8 bases left between them. Germline loops: CDR1 LNHDA, CDR2 SQIVND (reference sequence). The CDR3 has 13 amino acids. CDR3 nucleotide sequence: TGTGCCAGTAGTAACGCCAGGAATCAGCCCCAGCATTTT. The encoded protein is CASSNARNQPQHF. The complete variable domain, with remaining parts taken from reference TRBV19 and TRBJ1-5, reads DGGITQSPKYLFRKEGQNVTLSCEQNLNHDAMYWYRQDPGQGLRLIYYSQIVNDFQKGDIAEGYSVSREKKESFPLTVTSAQKNPTAFYLCASSNARNQPQHFGDGTRLSIL.

This clone was seen once. The CDR3 DNA reads as TGCGCCAGCAGCTTGGTTGCAGGGTACTCTGGAAACACCATATATTTT. The encoded protein is CASSLVAGYSGNTIYF. The chain combines TRBV5-1 with TRBJ1-3; possible D gene TRBD1, 5 bases. CDR3 size: 16 residues. V was trimmed by 0 bases and J by 0 bases, leaving 10 bases between them. Germline values: CDR1 SGHRS, CDR2 YFSETQ.